A selection of T cell receptor beta chains follows, all from one sample in a study of tumor-infiltrating lymphocytes in oesophageal squamous cell carcinoma. TCRdb re-analysed the PCR reads in MiXCR, keeping a single row per CDR3 protein. The profile shows just over 15,000 distinct CDR3 sequences, around 50% of them singletons. Sequenced input: esophageal tumor tissue. The receptors originated from a male donor with esophageal squamous cell carcinoma. Each CDR3 is given with its conserved first and last residue.

v_call,cdr3_aa
TRBV7-4,CASSGGGWDQPQHF
TRBV7-2,CASSSRGTANTEAFF
TRBV27,CASSWQWTGRETQYF
TRBV12-3/TRBV12-4,CASSQTVVDGYTF
TRBV11-2,CASSPRLRDSANEQFF
TRBV7-4,CASSPRQGADEQYF
TRBV7-6,CASSLVGKGEQYF
TRBV12-3/TRBV12-4,CASSSRRTSDSSYEQYF
TRBV5-1,CASSLEHAGRAYEQYF
TRBV7-6,CASSLGPVGNEQFF
TRBV7-2,CASSKGLVSFFF
TRBV7-2,CASSLASAGRGENIQYF
TRBV7-3,CASSLTRADTQYF
TRBV25-1,CASSEYKWGESNNEQFF
TRBV7-9,CASSARGSAVVPAKNIQYF
TRBV6-1,CASSEGTSVEQYF
TRBV4-2,CASSYSGIGSNEQFF
TRBV5-6,CASSLRGQGIWEQFF
TRBV19,CASSMWNSPIGEPQHF
TRBV27,CASSSRSGSRETQYF
TRBV7-8,CASRIGGASGSYEQYF
TRBV5-6,CASSSMTSRYNEQYF